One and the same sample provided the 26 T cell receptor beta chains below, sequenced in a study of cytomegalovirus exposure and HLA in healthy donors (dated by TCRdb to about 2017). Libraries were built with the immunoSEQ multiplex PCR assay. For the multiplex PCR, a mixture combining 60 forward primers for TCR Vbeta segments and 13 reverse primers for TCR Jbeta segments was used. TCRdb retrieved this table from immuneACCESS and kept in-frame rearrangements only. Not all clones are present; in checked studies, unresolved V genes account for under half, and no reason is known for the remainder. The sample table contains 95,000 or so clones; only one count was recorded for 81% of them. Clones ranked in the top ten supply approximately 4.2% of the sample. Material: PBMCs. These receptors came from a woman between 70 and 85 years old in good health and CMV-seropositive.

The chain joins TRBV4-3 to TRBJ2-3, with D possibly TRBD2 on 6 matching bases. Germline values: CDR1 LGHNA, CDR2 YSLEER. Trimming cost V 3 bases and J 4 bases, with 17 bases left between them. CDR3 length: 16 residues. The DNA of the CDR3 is TGCGCCAGCAGCCAGTACGGGACGGGAGTGGCAGATACGCAGTATTTT. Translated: CASSQYGTGVADTQYF.

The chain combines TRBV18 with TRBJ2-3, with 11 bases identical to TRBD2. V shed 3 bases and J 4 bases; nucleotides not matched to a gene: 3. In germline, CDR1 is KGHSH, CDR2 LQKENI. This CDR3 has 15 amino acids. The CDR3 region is CASSPGTSGADTQYF. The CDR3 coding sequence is TGTGCCAGCTCACCTGGGACTAGCGGTGCAGATACGCAGTATTTT.

CDR3 sequence reads: CASSQSAGVNTGELFF. DNA for the CDR3: TGTGCCAGCAGCCAGTCAGCGGGGGTTAACACCGGGGAGCTGTTTTTT. This rearrangement joins TRBV4-2 to TRBJ2-2; the match to TRBD2 covers 8 bases. Germline CDR1 and CDR2: LGHNA and YNFKEQ. V gave up 3 bases and J gave up 2 bases; unmatched junction bases: 5. This CDR3 has 16 residues.

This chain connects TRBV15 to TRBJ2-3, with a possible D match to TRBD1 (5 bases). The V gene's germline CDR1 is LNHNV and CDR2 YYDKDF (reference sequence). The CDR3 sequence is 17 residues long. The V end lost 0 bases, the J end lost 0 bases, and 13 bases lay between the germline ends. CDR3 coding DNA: TGTGCCACCAGCAGAGATGGTAGTGCAGGGAGCACAGATACGCAGTATTTT. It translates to CATSRDGSAGSTDTQYF.

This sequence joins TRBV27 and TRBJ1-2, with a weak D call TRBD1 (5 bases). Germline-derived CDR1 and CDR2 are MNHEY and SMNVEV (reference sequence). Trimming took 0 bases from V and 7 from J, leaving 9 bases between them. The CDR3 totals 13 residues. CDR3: CASSLSGAGGYTF. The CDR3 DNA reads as TGTGCCAGCAGTTTATCAGGGGCCGGTGGCTACACCTTC.

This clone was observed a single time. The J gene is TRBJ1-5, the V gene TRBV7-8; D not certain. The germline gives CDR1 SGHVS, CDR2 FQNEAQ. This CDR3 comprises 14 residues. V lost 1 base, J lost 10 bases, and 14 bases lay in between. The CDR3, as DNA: TGTGCCAGCAGCTTAGAAGACGGGGTGGATCCCCAGCATTTT. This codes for CASSLEDGVDPQHF.

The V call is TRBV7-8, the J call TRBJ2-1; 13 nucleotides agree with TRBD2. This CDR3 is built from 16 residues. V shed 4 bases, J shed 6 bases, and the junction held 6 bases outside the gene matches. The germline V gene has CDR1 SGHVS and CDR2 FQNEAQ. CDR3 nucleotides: TGTGCCAGCAGCTCGGCCGGACTAGCGGGAGTCAATGAGCAGTTCTTC. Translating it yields CASSSAGLAGVNEQFF.

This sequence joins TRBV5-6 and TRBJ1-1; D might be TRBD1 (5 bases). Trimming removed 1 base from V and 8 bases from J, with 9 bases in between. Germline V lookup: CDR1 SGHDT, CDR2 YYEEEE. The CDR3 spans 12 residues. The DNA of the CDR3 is TGTGCCAGCAGCTTGATACGGACAGAAGCTTTCTTT. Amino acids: CASSLIRTEAFF. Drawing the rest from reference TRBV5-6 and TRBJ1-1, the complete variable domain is DAGVTQSPTHLIKTRGQQVTLRCSPKSGHDTVSWYQQALGQGPQFIFQYYEEEERQRGNFPDRFSGHQFPNYSSELNVNALLLGDSALYLCASSLIRTEAFFGQGTRLTVV.

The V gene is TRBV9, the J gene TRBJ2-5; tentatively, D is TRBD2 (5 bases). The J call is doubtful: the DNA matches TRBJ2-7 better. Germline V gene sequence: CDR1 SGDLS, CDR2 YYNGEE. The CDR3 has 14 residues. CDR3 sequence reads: CASSVGGMAYEQYF. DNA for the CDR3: TGTGCCAGCAGCGTAGGAGGGATGGCCTACGAGCAGTACTTC.

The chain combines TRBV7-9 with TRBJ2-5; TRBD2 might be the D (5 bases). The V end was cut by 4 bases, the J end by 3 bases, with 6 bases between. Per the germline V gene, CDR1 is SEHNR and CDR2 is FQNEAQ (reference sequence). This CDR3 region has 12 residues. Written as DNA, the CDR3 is TGTGCCAGCAGCTCCGGGGAAGAGACCCAGTACTTC. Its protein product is CASSSGEETQYF.

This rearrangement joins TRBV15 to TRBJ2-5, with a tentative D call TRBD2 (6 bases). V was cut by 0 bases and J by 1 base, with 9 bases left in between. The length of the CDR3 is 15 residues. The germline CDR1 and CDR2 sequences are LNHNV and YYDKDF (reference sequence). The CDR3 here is CATSRDPGSQETQYF. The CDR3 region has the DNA TGTGCCACCAGCAGAGATCCCGGGAGCCAAGAGACCCAGTACTTC.

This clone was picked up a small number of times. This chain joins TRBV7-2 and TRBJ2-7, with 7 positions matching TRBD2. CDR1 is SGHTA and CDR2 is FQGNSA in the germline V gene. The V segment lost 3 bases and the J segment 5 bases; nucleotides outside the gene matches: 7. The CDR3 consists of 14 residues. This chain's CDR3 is CASSLRGGVHEQYF. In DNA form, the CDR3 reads TGTGCCAGCAGCTTGAGGGGAGGGGTCCACGAGCAGTACTTC.

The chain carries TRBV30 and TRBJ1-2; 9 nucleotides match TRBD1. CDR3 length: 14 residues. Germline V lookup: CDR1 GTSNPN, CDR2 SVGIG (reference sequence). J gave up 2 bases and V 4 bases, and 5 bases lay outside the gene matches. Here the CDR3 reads CAWITGTGNYGYTF. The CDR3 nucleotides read TGTGCCTGGATAACCGGGACAGGGAACTATGGCTACACCTTC. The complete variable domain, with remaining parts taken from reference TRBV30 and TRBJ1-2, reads SQTIHQWPATLVQPVGSPLSLECTVEGTSNPNLYWYRQAAGRGLQLLFYSVGIGQISSEVPQNLSASRPQDRQFILSSKKLLLSDSGFYLCAWITGTGNYGYTFGSGTRLTVV.

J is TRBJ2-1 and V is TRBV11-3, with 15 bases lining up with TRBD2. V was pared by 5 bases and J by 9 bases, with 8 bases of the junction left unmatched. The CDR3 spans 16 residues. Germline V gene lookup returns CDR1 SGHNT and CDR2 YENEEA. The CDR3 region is CASSQRTSGRALEQFF. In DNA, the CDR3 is TGTGCCAGCAGCCAAAGGACTAGCGGGAGGGCCCTTGAGCAGTTCTTC.

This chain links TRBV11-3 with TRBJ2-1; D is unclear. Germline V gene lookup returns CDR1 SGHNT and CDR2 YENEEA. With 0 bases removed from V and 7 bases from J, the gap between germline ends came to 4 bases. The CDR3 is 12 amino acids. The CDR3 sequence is CASSLERNEQFF. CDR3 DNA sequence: TGTGCCAGCAGCTTAGAGAGGAATGAGCAGTTCTTC.

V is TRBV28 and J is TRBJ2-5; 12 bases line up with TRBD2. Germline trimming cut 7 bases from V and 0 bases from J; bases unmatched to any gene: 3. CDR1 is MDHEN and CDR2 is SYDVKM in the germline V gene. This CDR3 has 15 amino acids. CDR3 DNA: TGTGCCAGCAATGGACTAGCGGGATACCAAGAGACCCAGTACTTC. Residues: CASNGLAGYQETQYF.

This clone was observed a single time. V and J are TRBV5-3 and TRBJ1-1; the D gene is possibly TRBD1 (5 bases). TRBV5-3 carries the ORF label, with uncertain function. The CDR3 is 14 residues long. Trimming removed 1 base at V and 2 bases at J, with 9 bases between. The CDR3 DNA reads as TGTGCCAGAAGCTTGAAAGGGGTTAACACTGAAGCTTTCTTT. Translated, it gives CARSLKGVNTEAFF.

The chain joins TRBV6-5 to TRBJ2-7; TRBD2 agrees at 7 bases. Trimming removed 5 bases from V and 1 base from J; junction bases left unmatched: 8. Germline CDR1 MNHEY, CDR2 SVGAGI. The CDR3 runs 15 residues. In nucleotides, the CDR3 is TGTGCCAGCAGTCGCTTAGGGACTACTTCCTACGAGCAGTACTTC. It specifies CASSRLGTTSYEQYF.

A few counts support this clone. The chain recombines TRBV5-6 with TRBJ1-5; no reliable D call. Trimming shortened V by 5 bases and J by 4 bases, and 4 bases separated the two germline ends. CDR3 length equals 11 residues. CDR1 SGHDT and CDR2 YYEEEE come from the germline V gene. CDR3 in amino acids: CASSSNQPQHF. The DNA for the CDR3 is TGTGCCAGCAGTTCAAATCAGCCCCAGCATTTT.

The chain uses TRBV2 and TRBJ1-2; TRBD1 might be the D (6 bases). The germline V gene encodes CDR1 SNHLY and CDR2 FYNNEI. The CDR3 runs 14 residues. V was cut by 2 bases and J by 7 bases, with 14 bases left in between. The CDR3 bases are TGTGCCAGCAGTGAATACGGGGGGCGAGGTGGCTACACCTTC. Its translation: CASSEYGGRGGYTF. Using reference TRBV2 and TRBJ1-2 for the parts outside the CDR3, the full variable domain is EPEVTQTPSHQVTQMGQEVILRCVPISNHLYFYWYRQILGQKVEFLVSFYNNEISEKSEIFDDQFSVERPDGSNFTLKIRSTKLEDSAMYFCASSEYGGRGGYTFGSGTRLTVV.

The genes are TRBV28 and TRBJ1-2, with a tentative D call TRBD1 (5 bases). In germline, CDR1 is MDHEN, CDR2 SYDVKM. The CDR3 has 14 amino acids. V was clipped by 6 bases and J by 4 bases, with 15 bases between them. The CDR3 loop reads CASRSGTAGYGYTF. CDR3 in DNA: TGTGCCAGCAGGTCCGGGACTGCCGGCTATGGCTACACCTTC.

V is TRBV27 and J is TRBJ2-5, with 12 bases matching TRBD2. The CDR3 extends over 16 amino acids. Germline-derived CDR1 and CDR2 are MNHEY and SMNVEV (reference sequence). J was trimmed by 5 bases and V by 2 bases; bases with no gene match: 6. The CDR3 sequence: CASSLGRLAGVETQYF. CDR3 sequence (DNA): TGTGCCAGCAGTTTAGGTAGACTAGCGGGAGTGGAGACCCAGTACTTC.

The CDR3 loop reads CASSLYRSGDGYTF. The CDR3 nucleotides are TGTGCCAGCAGCTTATACCGCTCAGGGGATGGCTACACCTTC. The chain employs TRBV7-2 and TRBJ1-2; a weak D match, TRBD1 (6 bases). Germline CDR1 and CDR2: SGHTA and FQGNSA. V gave up 2 bases and J gave up 6 bases, with 13 bases separating them. This CDR3 is built from 14 residues.

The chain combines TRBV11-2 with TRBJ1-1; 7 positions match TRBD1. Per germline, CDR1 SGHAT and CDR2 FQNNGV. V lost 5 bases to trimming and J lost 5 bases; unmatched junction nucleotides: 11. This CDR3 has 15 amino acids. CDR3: CASSPQQGWGTEAFF. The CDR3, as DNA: TGTGCCAGCAGCCCGCAACAGGGGTGGGGGACTGAAGCTTTCTTT.

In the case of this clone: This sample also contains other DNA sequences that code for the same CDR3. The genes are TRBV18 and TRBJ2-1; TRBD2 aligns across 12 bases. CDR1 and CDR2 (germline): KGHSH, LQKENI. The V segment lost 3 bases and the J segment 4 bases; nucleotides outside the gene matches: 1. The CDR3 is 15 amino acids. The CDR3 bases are TGTGCCAGCTCACCGACTAGCGGGAGTTACAATGAGCAGTTCTTC. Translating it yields CASSPTSGSYNEQFF.

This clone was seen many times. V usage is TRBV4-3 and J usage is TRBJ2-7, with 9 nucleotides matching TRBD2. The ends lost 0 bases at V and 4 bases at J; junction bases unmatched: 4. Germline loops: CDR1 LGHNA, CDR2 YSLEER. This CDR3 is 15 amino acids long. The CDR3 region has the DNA TGCGCCAGCAGCCAAGAACTAGCGGGCTCATACGAGCAGTACTTC. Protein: CASSQELAGSYEQYF.